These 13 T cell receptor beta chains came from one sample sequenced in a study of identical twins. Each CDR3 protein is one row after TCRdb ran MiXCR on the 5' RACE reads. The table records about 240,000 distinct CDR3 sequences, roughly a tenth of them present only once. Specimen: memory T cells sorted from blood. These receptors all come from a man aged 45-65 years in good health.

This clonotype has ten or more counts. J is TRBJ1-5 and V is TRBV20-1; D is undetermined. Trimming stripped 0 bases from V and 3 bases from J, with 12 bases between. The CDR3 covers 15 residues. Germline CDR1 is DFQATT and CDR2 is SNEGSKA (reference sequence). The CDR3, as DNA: TGCAGTGCTAGAGATCGTTTCCTGGCCAATCAGCCCCAGCATTTT. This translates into CSARDRFLANQPQHF.

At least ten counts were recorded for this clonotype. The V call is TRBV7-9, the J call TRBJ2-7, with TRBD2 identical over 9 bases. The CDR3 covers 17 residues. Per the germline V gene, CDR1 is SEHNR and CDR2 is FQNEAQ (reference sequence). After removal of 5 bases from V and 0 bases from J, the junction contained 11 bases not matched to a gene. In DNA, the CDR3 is TGTGCCAGCAGCCCAACTCTAGCGGGGAAACTCTCCTACGAGCAGTACTTC. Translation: CASSPTLAGKLSYEQYF.

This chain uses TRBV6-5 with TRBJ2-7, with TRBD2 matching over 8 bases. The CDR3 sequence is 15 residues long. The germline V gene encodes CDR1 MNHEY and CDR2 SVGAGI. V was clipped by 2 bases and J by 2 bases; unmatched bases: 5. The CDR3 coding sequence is TGTGCCAGCAGTTACCTAAGCGGGAGTCCCTACGAGCAGTACTTC. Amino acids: CASSYLSGSPYEQYF.

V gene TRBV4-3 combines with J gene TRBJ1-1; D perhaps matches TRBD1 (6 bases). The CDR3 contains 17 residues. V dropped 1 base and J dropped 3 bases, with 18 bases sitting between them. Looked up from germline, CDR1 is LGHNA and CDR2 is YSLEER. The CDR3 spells CASSQASRRGRDTEAFF. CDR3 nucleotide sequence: TGCGCCAGCAGCCAAGCCTCCCGAAGGGGGAGAGACACTGAAGCTTTCTTT.

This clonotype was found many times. The CDR3 region has the DNA TGTGCCAGCAGCCAAGACCCGAATAGCAATCAGCCCCAGCATTTT. The encoded protein is CASSQDPNSNQPQHF. The chain carries TRBV4-2 and TRBJ1-5; D remains ambiguous. From germline, CDR1 is LGHNA and CDR2 YNFKEQ. The CDR3 is made up of 15 amino acids. V lost 0 bases, J lost 0 bases, and 6 bases lay in between.

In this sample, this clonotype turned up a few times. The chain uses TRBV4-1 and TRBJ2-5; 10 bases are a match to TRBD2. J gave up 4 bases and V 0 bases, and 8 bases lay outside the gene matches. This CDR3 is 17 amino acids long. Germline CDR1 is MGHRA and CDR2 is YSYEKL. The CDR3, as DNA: TGCGCCAGCAGCCAAGATCCCAGCGGGGGGGCCGGAGAGACCCAGTACTTC. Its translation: CASSQDPSGGAGETQYF.

The CDR3 DNA is TGTGCCAGCAGCCGCTACACCGGGGAGCTGTTTTTT. As protein: CASSRYTGELFF. The chain is built from TRBV12-3 or TRBV12-4 and TRBJ2-2; D uncertain. CDR3 length: 12 amino acids. V was cut by 6 bases and J by 3 bases, with 5 bases left in between.

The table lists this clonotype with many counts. The CDR3 DNA reads as TGCGCCAGCAGCCAAGATTCAACAGGTTGGCTGGGGGGATCACCCCTCCACTTT. Translating gives CASSQDSTGWLGGSPLHF. This chain links TRBV4-3 with TRBJ1-6; tentatively, D is TRBD1 (5 bases). The germline V gene encodes CDR1 LGHNA and CDR2 YSLEER. This CDR3 spans 18 amino acids. V was cut by 0 bases and J by 10 bases, with 22 bases left in between.

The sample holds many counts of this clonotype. The DNA of the CDR3 is TGTGCCAGCGCTAGGGACGGGGTCTACGAGCAGTACTTC. Encoded protein: CASARDGVYEQYF. The chain combines TRBV12-3 or TRBV12-4 with TRBJ2-7; D assignment may be TRBD1 or TRBD2 (5 bases each). V was shortened by 8 bases and J by 3 bases, with 14 bases between the two germline ends. This CDR3 has 13 residues.

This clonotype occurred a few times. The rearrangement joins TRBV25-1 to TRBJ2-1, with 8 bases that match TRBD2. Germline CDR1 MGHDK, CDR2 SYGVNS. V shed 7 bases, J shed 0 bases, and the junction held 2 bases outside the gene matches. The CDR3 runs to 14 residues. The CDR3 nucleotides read TGTGCCAGCACTAGCGGGTACTCCTACAATGAGCAGTTCTTC. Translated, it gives CASTSGYSYNEQFF.

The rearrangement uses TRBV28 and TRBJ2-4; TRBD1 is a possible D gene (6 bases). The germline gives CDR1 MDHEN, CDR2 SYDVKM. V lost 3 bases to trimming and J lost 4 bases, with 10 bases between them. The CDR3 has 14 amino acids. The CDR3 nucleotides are TGTGCCAGCAGTTTCGTTACAGGGAAAAACATTCAGTACTTC. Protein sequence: CASSFVTGKNIQYF.

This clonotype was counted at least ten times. CDR3 region: CASSLAVEQYF. The CDR3 DNA reads as TGTGCCAGCAGCTTAGCAGTTGAGCAGTACTTC. This chain uses TRBV11-2 with TRBJ2-7; no clear D. This CDR3 comprises 11 residues. Germline values: CDR1 SGHAT, CDR2 FQNNGV. The V gene lost 1 base and the J gene lost 7 bases, with 5 bases spanning the gap.

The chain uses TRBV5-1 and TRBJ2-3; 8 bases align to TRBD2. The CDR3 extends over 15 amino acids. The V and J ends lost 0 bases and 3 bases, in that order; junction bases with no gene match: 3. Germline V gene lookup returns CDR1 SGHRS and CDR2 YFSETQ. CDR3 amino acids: CASSLGSGVTDTQYF. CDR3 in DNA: TGCGCCAGCAGCTTGGGTAGCGGGGTAACAGATACGCAGTATTTT.